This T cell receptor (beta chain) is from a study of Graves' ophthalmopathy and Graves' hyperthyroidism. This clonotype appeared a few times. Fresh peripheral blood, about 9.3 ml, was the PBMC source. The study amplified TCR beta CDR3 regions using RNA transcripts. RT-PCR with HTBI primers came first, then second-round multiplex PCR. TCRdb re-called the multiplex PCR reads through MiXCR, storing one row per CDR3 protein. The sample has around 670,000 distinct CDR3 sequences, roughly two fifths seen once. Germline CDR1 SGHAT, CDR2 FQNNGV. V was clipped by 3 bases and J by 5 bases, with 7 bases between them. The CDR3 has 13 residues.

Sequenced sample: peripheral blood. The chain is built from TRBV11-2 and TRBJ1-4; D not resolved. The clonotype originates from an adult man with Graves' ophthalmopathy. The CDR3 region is CASSFVTNEKLFF. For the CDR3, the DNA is TGTGCCAGCAGCTTCGTCACCAATGAAAAACTGTTTTTT.